Shown below are 32 T cell receptor beta chains from a single sample sequenced in a study of blood T cells in healthy people across ages (dated by TCRdb to between 2014 and 2017). The library was built by means of 5' RACE. Sequencing was carried out with an Illumina HiSeq 2500. A second PCR of roughly 6 to 11 cycles was run with a J-beta primer mix and a sample-barcoded 5' primer. The public reads were reanalyzed by TCRdb: fastp trimming at Q25, MiXCR alignment, in-frame beta chains only. Each entry is one CDR3 protein sequence, shown with its most common DNA and genes. Recorded for this sample are about 970,000 distinct CDR3 sequences; roughly 47% of them occurred a single time. About a fifth of the sample rests with the top ten. Sequenced sample: blood. These receptor sequences come from a woman aged 60-75 years in good health.

On this clonotype: At one end, the junction sequence differs from germline, possibly due to a read error. V and J are TRBV6-5 and TRBJ2-7; 11 nucleotides line up with TRBD1. Germline V CDR1 and CDR2: MNHEY, SVGAGI. This CDR3 is 15 amino acids long. Here the CDR3 reads CASSNPGQGVYGQYF. The CDR3, as DNA: TGTGCCAGCAGTAACCCGGGACAGGGGGTGTACGGGCAGTACTTC.

The chain combines TRBV28 with TRBJ2-7; D is possibly TRBD1 (6 bases). V was shortened by 6 bases and J by 1 base, with 16 bases between the two germline ends. Looked up from germline, CDR1 is MDHEN and CDR2 is SYDVKM. The CDR3 extends over 15 amino acids. This CDR3 is CASSGRQGRSYEQYF. In nucleotides, the CDR3 is TGTGCCAGCAGCGGGCGGCAGGGGCGGTCCTACGAGCAGTACTTC.

This chain connects TRBV30 to TRBJ2-7, with D unresolved. The CDR3 runs to 13 residues. From germline, CDR1 is GTSNPN and CDR2 SVGIG (reference sequence). Trimming shortened V by 1 base and J by 3 bases, and 10 bases separated the two germline ends. The CDR3, as DNA: TGTGCCTGGAGTGATGGTGGGTTCTACGAGCAGTACTTC. Encoded protein: CAWSDGGFYEQYF. The full variable domain, rest sourced from reference TRBV30 and TRBJ2-7, is SQTIHQWPATLVQPVGSPLSLECTVEGTSNPNLYWYRQAAGRGLQLLFYSVGIGQISSEVPQNLSASRPQDRQFILSSKKLLLSDSGFYLCAWSDGGFYEQYFGPGTRLTVT.

The chain is built from TRBV12-3 or TRBV12-4 and TRBJ2-3; D is possibly TRBD1 or TRBD2 (5 bases each). The CDR3 runs to 16 residues. V shed 7 bases and J shed 0 bases, with 17 bases lying between them. CDR3 DNA: TGTGCCAGCACCCCCAATTGGGGGATAAGCACAGATACGCAGTATTTT. Its protein is CASTPNWGISTDTQYF.

The chain employs TRBV28 and TRBJ2-5; possibly TRBD1 for D (6 bases). Looked up from germline, CDR1 is MDHEN and CDR2 is SYDVKM. This CDR3 region has 15 residues. Trimming removed 5 bases from V and 0 bases from J, with 13 bases in between. CDR3 in DNA: TGTGCCAGCAGTCAGGGGCTGAGTAACCAAGAGACCCAGTACTTC. It translates to CASSQGLSNQETQYF.

This chain joins TRBV6-1 and TRBJ2-5; D is perhaps TRBD2 (5 bases). Matching the DNA end better, TRBJ2-7 makes the J call doubtful. This CDR3 has 15 residues. Germline V CDR1 and CDR2: MNHNS, SASEGT. The CDR3 bases are TGTGCCAGCAGTACCCAACAGAGAGCGGCCTACGAGCAGTACTTC. Translating gives CASSTQQRAAYEQYF.

The V gene is TRBV3-1, the J gene TRBJ2-1, with TRBD2 matching over 8 bases. CDR1 and CDR2 from the germline V gene are LGHDT and YNNKEL (reference sequence). The CDR3 consists of 14 residues. The CDR3 reads CASSGGVGDNEQFF. The CDR3 nucleotides are TGTGCAAGTTCCGGGGGGGTTGGGGACAATGAGCAGTTCTTC.

DNA of the CDR3: TGTGCCAGCAGCTCACCCACTAGCACAGATACGCAGTATTTT. It codes for CASSSPTSTDTQYF. The rearrangement links TRBV11-3 to TRBJ2-3, with D uncertain. Germline-derived CDR1 and CDR2 are SGHNT and YENEEA. The V end lost 4 bases, the J end lost 0 bases, and 8 bases lay between the germline ends. The length of the CDR3 is 14 residues.

This clonotype was seen repeatedly, ten times or more. The chain joins TRBV7-9 to TRBJ2-5, with D unclear. Germline V CDR1 and CDR2: SEHNR, FQNEAQ (reference sequence). Trimming pared 2 bases from V and 5 bases from J, leaving 3 bases between. The CDR3 is made up of 11 amino acids. Written as DNA, the CDR3 is TGTGCCAGCAGCTTATCGGAGACCCAGTACTTC. Protein product: CASSLSETQYF.

Comment on this clonotype: A clone one base away is much larger, so this may be a read error. The chain couples TRBV27 to TRBJ2-1; D gene uncertain. V was clipped by 3 bases and J by 5 bases, with 8 bases between them. From germline, CDR1 is MNHEY and CDR2 SMNVEV (reference sequence). This CDR3 has 13 amino acids. CDR3 bases: TGTGCCAGCAGTTTTATAGGCCACAATGAGCAGTTCTTC. Translating it yields CASSFIGHNEQFF.

This sequence joins TRBV6-5 and TRBJ1-6, with D possibly being TRBD1 (6 bases). V was pared by 8 bases and J by 9 bases, with 23 bases between. In germline, CDR1 is MNHEY, CDR2 SVGAGI. The CDR3 totals 16 residues. The CDR3: CASRVGYHREGSPLHF. CDR3 coding DNA: TGTGCCAGCCGAGTGGGATACCACAGGGAAGGTTCACCCCTCCACTTT.

The chain carries TRBV20-1 and TRBJ2-3; perhaps TRBD2 as D (6 bases). Germline lookup yields CDR1 DFQATT and CDR2 SNEGSKA (reference sequence). The CDR3 contains 13 residues. The V end was cut by 3 bases, the J end by 5 bases, with 12 bases between. The CDR3 DNA sequence: TGCAGTGCTAGTTGGAGGGTGGGAGATACGCAGTATTTT. This codes for CSASWRVGDTQYF.

The chain links TRBV4-1 to TRBJ2-5, with D possibly being TRBD2 (5 bases). CDR3 length: 12 residues. Trimming pared 3 bases from V and 7 bases from J, leaving 9 bases between. Germline V lookup: CDR1 MGHRA, CDR2 YSYEKL. The CDR3, as DNA: TGCGCCAGCAGCCAGAGCGGAGGGACCCAGTACTTC. Translated: CASSQSGGTQYF.

In its sample, this clonotype was seen many times. The V gene is TRBV4-1, the J gene TRBJ2-3; the D is unclear. Germline CDR1 reads MGHRA; CDR2 reads YSYEKL. The V end lost 1 base, the J end lost 3 bases, and 17 bases lay between the germline ends. The CDR3 is made up of 17 amino acids. CDR3 DNA sequence: TGCGCCAGCAGCCAAGGACCAGGCGGAGTGTCAACAGATACGCAGTATTTT. This translates into CASSQGPGGVSTDTQYF.

The chain carries TRBV6-5 and TRBJ2-6; unclear D gene. The CDR3 sequence is 15 residues long. The V and J ends lost 6 bases and 4 bases respectively, with 13 bases between them. Germline V gene data show CDR1 as MNHEY and CDR2 as SVGAGI. The CDR3 loop reads CASRESATGANVLTF. CDR3 nucleotide sequence: TGTGCCAGCAGGGAATCAGCTACGGGGGCCAACGTCCTGACTTTC.

V is TRBV20-1 and J is TRBJ2-1; 9 bases are shared with TRBD2. V was clipped by 1 base and J by 7 bases; unmatched bases: 14. This CDR3 contains 17 residues. CDR1 and CDR2 from the germline V gene are DFQATT and SNEGSKA (reference sequence). The CDR3 coding sequence is TGCAGTGCTAGAGGACGAGGGTGGCGGGAGGGTTTGAATGAGCAGTTCTTC. As protein: CSARGRGWREGLNEQFF.

This clonotype has ten or more counts. The chain recombines TRBV11-2 with TRBJ2-1, with D tentatively TRBD1 or TRBD2 (6 bases each). The CDR3 has 14 residues. The V end was cut by 6 bases, the J end by 7 bases, with 16 bases between. Per germline, CDR1 SGHAT and CDR2 FQNNGV. The DNA of the CDR3 is TGTGCCAGCAGGCCGGGGGCCCGATCGAATGAGCAGTTCTTC. This sequence encodes CASRPGARSNEQFF.

This chain uses TRBV28 with TRBJ1-2; possibly TRBD1 for D (6 bases). V was clipped by 3 bases and J by 5 bases, with 10 bases between them. CDR3 size: 13 residues. Germline loops: CDR1 MDHEN, CDR2 SYDVKM. The CDR3 loop reads CASSFTGQYGYTF. CDR3 in DNA: TGTGCCAGCAGTTTCACCGGACAGTATGGCTACACCTTC.

The J gene is TRBJ2-7, the V gene TRBV20-1, with a weak D call TRBD1 (5 bases). Germline V CDR1 and CDR2: DFQATT, SNEGSKA (reference sequence). V lost 1 base and J 7 bases, leaving 11 bases between the germline ends. The CDR3 sequence is 12 residues long. The CDR3 spells CSARVERTEQYF. The CDR3 nucleotides are TGCAGTGCTAGAGTCGAGAGGACAGAGCAGTACTTC.

Of note for this clonotype: A much larger clone lies a single base off, so this may be a read error. This rearrangement joins TRBV29-1 to TRBJ2-1; perhaps TRBD1 as D (5 bases). The CDR3 length is 13 residues. Germline lookup yields CDR1 SQVTM and CDR2 ANQGSEA. Trimming took 6 bases from V and 7 from J, leaving 16 bases between them. CDR3 residues: CSVDKHGRNEQFF. The DNA of the CDR3 is TGCAGCGTGGACAAACATGGTAGGAATGAGCAGTTCTTC.

This clonotype was seen a handful of times. The chain employs TRBV7-6 and TRBJ2-1, with 10 bases fitting TRBD2. Per germline, CDR1 SGHVS and CDR2 FNYEAQ. V was pared by 5 bases and J by 7 bases, with 20 bases of the junction left unmatched. The CDR3 runs to 19 residues. The CDR3 reads CASSPRTSGLVLRSNEQFF. In nucleotides, the CDR3 is TGTGCCAGCAGCCCCCGGACTAGCGGACTTGTACTGAGAAGTAATGAGCAGTTCTTC.

Worth noting for this clonotype: The junction shows a germline mismatch at one end, possibly a read error. J is TRBJ1-6 and V is TRBV25-1; 8 nucleotides agree with TRBD1. The CDR3 contains 15 residues. The germline V gene has CDR1 MGHDK and CDR2 SYGVNS. The CDR3 DNA follows: TGTGCCAGCAGCAGGCCAGGGGGCCCTAATTCACCCCTACACTTT. Translating it yields CASSRPGGPNSPLHF.

As for this clonotype: Likely a read error: the CDR3 ends without its conserved phenylalanine or tryptophan. This chain connects TRBV4-2 to TRBJ1-1; unclear D gene. Per germline, CDR1 LGHNA and CDR2 YNFKEQ. V was cut by 2 bases and J by 1 base, with 11 bases left in between. The CDR3 totals 15 residues. The CDR3 nucleotides read TGTGCCAGCAGCCAAAGAGGGCAAACGAACACTGAAGCTTTCTAT. Translated, it gives CASSQRGQTNTEAFY.

The V and J genes are TRBV7-9 and TRBJ1-4, with no clear D. The CDR3 has 13 residues. CDR1 is SEHNR, CDR2 FQNEAQ, per germline (reference sequence). The ends were cut back, 5 bases at V and 5 bases at J, with 9 bases in the middle. In DNA form, the CDR3 reads TGTGCCAGCAGCGGACGGAAAAATGAAAAACTGTTTTTT. Amino acid sequence: CASSGRKNEKLFF.

The CDR3 nucleotides read TGTGCCAGCAGCTCTCGAGGACTAATAAGTTACAATGAGCAGTTCTTC. Encoded protein: CASSSRGLISYNEQFF. The V gene is TRBV7-2, the J gene TRBJ2-1, with D tentatively TRBD2 (6 bases). Between the trimmed V and J ends, which lost 4 bases and 4 bases, there was a span of 17 bases. The CDR3 consists of 16 residues. From germline, CDR1 is SGHTA and CDR2 FQGNSA.

The V call is TRBV28, the J call TRBJ1-6; D perhaps matches TRBD1 (6 bases). The germline gives CDR1 MDHEN, CDR2 SYDVKM. The CDR3 is made up of 14 amino acids. V gave up 5 bases and J gave up 9 bases, with 14 bases separating them. The CDR3 nucleotides are TGTGCCAGCAGTCCCGACAGGAGAATTTCACCCCTCCACTTT. The encoded protein is CASSPDRRISPLHF.

This clonotype was counted at least ten times. This chain links TRBV7-9 with TRBJ2-5; no clear D gene. Trimming pared 2 bases from V and 5 bases from J, leaving 6 bases between. The germline V gene has CDR1 SEHNR and CDR2 FQNEAQ (reference sequence). The CDR3 has 12 amino acids. The CDR3 DNA reads as TGTGCCAGCAGCTTAAGAATGGAGACCCAGTACTTC. Translation: CASSLRMETQYF.

The genes are TRBV20-1 and TRBJ1-3, with a weak D call TRBD1 (6 bases). This CDR3 comprises 17 residues. Per the germline V gene, CDR1 is DFQATT and CDR2 is SNEGSKA (reference sequence). Deletions cut 6 bases from V and 0 bases from J, with 21 bases between. CDR3 loop: CSAPRGAVKSSGNTIYF. The DNA of the CDR3 is TGCAGTGCACCGAGGGGGGCAGTCAAGAGCTCTGGAAACACCATATATTTT.

This clonotype was seen a few times. The chain carries TRBV25-1 and TRBJ2-5, with 9 bases identical to TRBD2. The CDR3 contains 18 residues. In germline, CDR1 is MGHDK, CDR2 SYGVNS. V dropped 2 bases and J dropped 0; count of bases not matched to a gene: 10. The CDR3 DNA reads as TGTGCCAGCAGTGAAAGGGGGCGGGGGGGAAGCTACCAAGAGACCCAGTACTTC. Protein sequence: CASSERGRGGSYQETQYF.

This clonotype was seen only a few times. The gene calls are TRBV7-2 and TRBJ2-7, with 11 nucleotides matching TRBD1. With 2 bases clipped from V and 1 base from J, the junction kept 4 bases outside the gene matches. Germline V gene lookup returns CDR1 SGHTA and CDR2 FQGNSA. The CDR3 spans 16 residues. The CDR3 DNA follows: TGTGCCAGCAGCTTACGTTGGGACAGGGGGTCCTACGAGCAGTACTTC. Its translation: CASSLRWDRGSYEQYF.

The rearrangement links TRBV28 to TRBJ2-7, with D perhaps TRBD1 or TRBD2 (9 bases each). Germline CDR1 is MDHEN and CDR2 is SYDVKM. This CDR3 is built from 19 residues. V was clipped by 4 bases and J by 2 bases, with 27 bases between them. CDR3 coding DNA: TGTGCCAGCAGTTATCCGACAGGGGGGGTGGCGGGAGGGGCCTACGAGCAGTACTTC. It yields the protein CASSYPTGGVAGGAYEQYF. Variable domain in full (rest from reference TRBV28 and TRBJ2-7): DVKVTQSSRYLVKRTGEKVFLECVQDMDHENMFWYRQDPGLGLRLIYFSYDVKMKEKGDIPEGYSVSREKKERFSLILESASTNQTSMYLCASSYPTGGVAGGAYEQYFGPGTRLTVT.

This clonotype was observed a handful of times. V usage is TRBV7-2 and J usage is TRBJ2-5; D is uncertain. Per germline, CDR1 SGHTA and CDR2 FQGNSA. Trimming took off 1 base at V and 4 bases at J, with 16 bases between the two ends. The CDR3 totals 16 residues. CDR3 sequence (DNA): TGTGCCAGCAGCTTAGGAGAGACGGTGATGCTAGAGACCCAGTACTTC. Its translation is CASSLGETVMLETQYF. Drawing the rest from reference TRBV7-2 and TRBJ2-5, the complete variable domain is GAGVSQSPSNKVTEKGKDVELRCDPISGHTALYWYRQSLGQGLEFLIYFQGNSAPDKSGLPSDRFSAERTGGSVSTLTIQRTQQEDSAVYLCASSLGETVMLETQYFGPGTRLLVL.